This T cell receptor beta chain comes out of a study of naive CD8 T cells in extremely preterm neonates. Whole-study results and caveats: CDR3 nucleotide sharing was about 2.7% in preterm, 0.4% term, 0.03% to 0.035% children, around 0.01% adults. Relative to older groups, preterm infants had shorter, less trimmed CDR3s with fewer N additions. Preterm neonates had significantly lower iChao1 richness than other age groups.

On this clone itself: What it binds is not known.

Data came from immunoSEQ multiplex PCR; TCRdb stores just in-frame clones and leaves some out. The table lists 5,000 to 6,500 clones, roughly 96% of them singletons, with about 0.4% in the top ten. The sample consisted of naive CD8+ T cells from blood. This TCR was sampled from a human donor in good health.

CDR3 amino acids: CASSGGQGRYNEQYF. The DNA of the CDR3 is TGTGCCAGCAGCGGGGGACAGGGAAGGTACAACGAGCAGTACTTC. This rearrangement joins TRBV9 to TRBJ2-7, with 9 bases matching TRBD1. The CDR3 runs to 15 residues. V was pared by 3 bases and J by 5 bases, with 9 bases of the junction left unmatched. Per germline, CDR1 SGDLS and CDR2 YYNGEE.